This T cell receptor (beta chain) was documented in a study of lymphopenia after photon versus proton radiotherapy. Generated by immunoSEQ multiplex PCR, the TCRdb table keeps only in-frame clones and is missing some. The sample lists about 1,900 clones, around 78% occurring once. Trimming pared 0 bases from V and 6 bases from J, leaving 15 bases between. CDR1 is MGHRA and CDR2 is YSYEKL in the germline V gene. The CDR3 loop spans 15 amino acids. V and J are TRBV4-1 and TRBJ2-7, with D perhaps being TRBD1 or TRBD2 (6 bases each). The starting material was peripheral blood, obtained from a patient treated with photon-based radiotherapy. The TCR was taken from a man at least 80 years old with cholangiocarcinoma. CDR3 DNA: TGCGCCAGCAGCCAAGATCCAGTGGGGGGCCTCGAGCAGTACTTC. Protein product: CASSQDPVGGLEQYF.